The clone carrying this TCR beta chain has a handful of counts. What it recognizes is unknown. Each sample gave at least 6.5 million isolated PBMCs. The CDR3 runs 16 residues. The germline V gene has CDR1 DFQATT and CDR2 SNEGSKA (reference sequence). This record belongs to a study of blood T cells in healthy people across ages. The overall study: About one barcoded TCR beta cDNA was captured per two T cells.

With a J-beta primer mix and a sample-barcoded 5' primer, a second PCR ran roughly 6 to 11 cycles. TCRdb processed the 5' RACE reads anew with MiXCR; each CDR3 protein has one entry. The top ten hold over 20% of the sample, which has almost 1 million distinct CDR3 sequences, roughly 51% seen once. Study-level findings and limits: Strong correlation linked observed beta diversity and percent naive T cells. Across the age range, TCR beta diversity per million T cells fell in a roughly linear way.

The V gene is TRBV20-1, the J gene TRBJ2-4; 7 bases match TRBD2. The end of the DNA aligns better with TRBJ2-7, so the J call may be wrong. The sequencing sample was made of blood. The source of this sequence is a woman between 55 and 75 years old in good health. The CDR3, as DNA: TGCAGTGCTCAGCGACTAGCTACATACTCCTACTACGAGCAGTACTTC. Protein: CSAQRLATYSYYEQYF.